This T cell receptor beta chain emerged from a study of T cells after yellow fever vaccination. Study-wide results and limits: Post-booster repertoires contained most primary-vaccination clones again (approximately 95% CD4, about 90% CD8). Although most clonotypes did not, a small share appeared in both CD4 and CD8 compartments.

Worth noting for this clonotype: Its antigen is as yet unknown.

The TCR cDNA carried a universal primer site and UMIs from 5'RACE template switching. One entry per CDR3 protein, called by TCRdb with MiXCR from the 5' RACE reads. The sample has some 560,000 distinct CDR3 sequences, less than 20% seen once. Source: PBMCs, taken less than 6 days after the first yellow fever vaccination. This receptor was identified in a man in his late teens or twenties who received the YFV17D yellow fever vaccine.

The chain's CDR3 is CASSLDRDHEQFF. DNA of the CDR3: TGTGCCAGCAGTCTAGACAGGGACCATGAGCAGTTCTTC. The chain has TRBV6-1 and TRBJ2-1; 7 bases are a match to TRBD1. Germline loops: CDR1 MNHNS, CDR2 SASEGT. With 5 bases clipped from V and 8 bases from J, the junction kept 6 bases outside the gene matches. The CDR3 is 13 amino acids.